This T cell receptor beta chain was captured in a study of Ad26.COV2.S vaccination and SARS-CoV-2 variants. The wider study: A participant enrolled in the COV1001 Ad26.COV2.S trial arm provided the sample. Ad26.COV2.S shots went into the muscle once or twice, 56 days apart. Study results and limitations: With respect to non-spike TCR breadth, vaccine and placebo recipients were similar. Following vaccination, spike-specific CD8+ and CD4+ T cell responses reportedly exhibited substantial breadth.

Some clones are missing from TCRdb's copy, which holds only in-frame ones; the method was immunoSEQ multiplex PCR. Among about 400,000 clones listed, 83% were seen once. Germline loops: CDR1 LGHNA, CDR2 YNFKEQ. This CDR3 has 12 residues. V shed 1 base and J shed 10 bases, with 10 bases lying between them. Turning to this clone: Its matching antigen is unknown.

Treatment specified: some 20 received Ad26.COV2.S at low or high dose, single or two shots; roughly 5 received placebo; per-sample allocation not given. All samples were drawn on day 63, counting from the first vaccine or placebo injection. The specimen comprised peripheral blood, sampled in a trial of Ad26.COV2.S vaccine versus placebo. The chain has TRBV4-2 and TRBJ1-1; D is undetermined. The clonotype comes from a person between 18 and 65 years old who received the Ad26.COV2.S COVID-19 vaccine or a placebo. CDR3 in amino acids: CASSQARLGAFF. The CDR3 region has the DNA TGTGCCAGCAGCCAAGCCCGACTGGGAGCTTTCTTT.